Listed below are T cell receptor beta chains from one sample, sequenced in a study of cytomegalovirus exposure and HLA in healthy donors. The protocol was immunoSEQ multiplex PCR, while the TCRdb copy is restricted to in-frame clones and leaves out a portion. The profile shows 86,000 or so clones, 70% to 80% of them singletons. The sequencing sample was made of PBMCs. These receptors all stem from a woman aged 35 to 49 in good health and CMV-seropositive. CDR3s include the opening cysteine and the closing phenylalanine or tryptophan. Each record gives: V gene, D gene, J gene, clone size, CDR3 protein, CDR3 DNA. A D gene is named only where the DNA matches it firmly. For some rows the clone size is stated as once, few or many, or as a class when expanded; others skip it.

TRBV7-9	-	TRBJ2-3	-	CASSLALGGGYTQYF	TGTGCCAGCAGCTTAGCACTAGGTGGCGGGTATACGCAGTATTTT
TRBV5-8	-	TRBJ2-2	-	CASSAGTYTGELFF	TGTGCCAGCAGCGCCGGGACATACACCGGGGAGCTGTTTTTT
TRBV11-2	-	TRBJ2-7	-	CASSLDREEGEQYF	TGTGCCAGCAGCTTAGACAGGGAGGAAGGTGAGCAGTACTTC
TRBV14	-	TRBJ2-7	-	CASSPLGGTYEQYF	TGTGCCAGCAGCCCACTCGGGGGTACCTACGAGCAGTACTTC
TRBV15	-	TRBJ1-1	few	CATSRGWGGVNTEAFF	TGTGCCACCAGCAGAGGCTGGGGCGGTGTGAACACTGAAGCTTTCTTT
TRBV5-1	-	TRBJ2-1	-	CASSLGQSYNEQFF	TGCGCCAGCAGCTTGGGGCAGTCCTACAATGAGCAGTTCTTC
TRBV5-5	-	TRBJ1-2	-	CASSLGQVLYGYTF	TGTGCCAGCAGCTTGGGCCAGGTCCTCTATGGCTACACCTTC
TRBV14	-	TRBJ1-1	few	CASSQERGWNTEAFF	TGTGCCAGCAGCCAAGAGCGGGGTTGGAACACTGAAGCTTTCTTT
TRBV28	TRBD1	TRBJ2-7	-	CASQPPGQGGHEQYF	TGTGCCAGCCAGCCCCCTGGACAGGGTGGGCACGAGCAGTACTTC
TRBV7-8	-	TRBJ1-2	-	CASSLDTAYGYTF	TGTGCCAGCAGCTTAGATACAGCCTATGGCTACACCTTC
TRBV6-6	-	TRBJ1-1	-	CASSREGTQNTEAFF	TGTGCCAGCAGTCGCGAGGGGACACAGAACACTGAAGCTTTCTTT
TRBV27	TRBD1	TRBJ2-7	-	CASSSMTGGYEQYF	TGTGCCAGCAGTTCGATGACAGGGGGCTACGAGCAGTACTTC
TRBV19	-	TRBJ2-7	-	CASSMIGRSYEQYF	TGTGCCAGTAGTATGATCGGCAGGTCCTACGAGCAGTACTTC
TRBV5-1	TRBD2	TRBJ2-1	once	CASATSGRWDEQFF	TGCGCCAGCGCTACTAGCGGGAGATGGGATGAGCAGTTCTTC
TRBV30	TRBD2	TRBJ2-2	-	CAWSLAGGANTGELFF	TGTGCCTGGAGTCTAGCGGGGGGGGCGAACACCGGGGAGCTGTTTTTT
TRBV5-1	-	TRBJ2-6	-	CASSLASSRSGANVLTF	TGCGCCAGCAGCTTGGCTTCGTCCCGCTCTGGGGCCAACGTCCTGACTTTC
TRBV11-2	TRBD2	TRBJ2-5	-	CASSILAGEYQETQYF	TGTGCCAGCAGCATACTAGCGGGGGAGTACCAAGAGACCCAGTACTTC
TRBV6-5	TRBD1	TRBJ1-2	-	CASHGQGANYGYTF	TGTGCCTCCCATGGGCAGGGGGCTAACTATGGCTACACCTTC
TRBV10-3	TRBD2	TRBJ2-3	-	CAISEPGRTTDTQYF	TGTGCCATCAGTGAGCCCGGGAGGACCACAGATACGCAGTATTTT
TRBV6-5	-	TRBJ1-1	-	CAATTSVGTEAFF	TGTGCCGCGACAACATCAGTAGGCACTGAAGCTTTCTTT
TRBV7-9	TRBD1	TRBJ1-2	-	CASSRGQGTGGYTF	TGTGCCAGCAGCCGGGGACAGGGAACAGGTGGCTACACCTTC
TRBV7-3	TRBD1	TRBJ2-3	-	CASSTKGGITDTQYF	TGTGCCAGCAGCACAAAAGGGGGCATCACAGATACGCAGTATTTT
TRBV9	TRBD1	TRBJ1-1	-	CASSGQGGEAFF	TGTGCCAGCAGCGGTCAGGGGGGAGAAGCTTTCTTT
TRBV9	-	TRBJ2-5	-	CASSVGTGRGEQYF	TGTGCCAGCAGCGTAGGAACAGGGAGAGGGGAGCAGTACTTC
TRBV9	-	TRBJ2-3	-	CASSVAPRGRGSEDTQYF	TGTGCCAGCAGCGTAGCTCCCAGGGGTAGGGGTAGCGAAGATACGCAGTATTTT
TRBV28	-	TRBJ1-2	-	CASSLRGVEFYGYTF	TGTGCCAGCAGTTTGCGGGGGGTGGAGTTCTATGGCTACACCTTC
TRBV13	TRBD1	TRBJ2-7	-	CASSDRDRGVYEQYF	TGTGCCAGCAGCGACCGGGACAGGGGGGTCTACGAGCAGTACTTC
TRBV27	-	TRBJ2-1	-	CASSFKSPRTEMGGQFF	TGTGCCAGCAGTTTTAAGTCTCCCCGAACTGAGATGGGAGGGCAGTTCTTC
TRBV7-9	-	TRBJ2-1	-	CASSLPKGDEQFF	TGTGCCAGCAGCTTACCTAAGGGGGATGAGCAGTTCTTC
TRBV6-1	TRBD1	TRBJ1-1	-	CASSRQGRMNTEAFF	TGTGCCAGCAGTCGACAGGGTAGAATGAACACTGAAGCTTTCTTT
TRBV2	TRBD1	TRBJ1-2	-	CASGRPYPGQGEANYGYTF	TGTGCCAGCGGAAGACCTTATCCGGGACAGGGGGAGGCGAACTATGGCTACACCTTC
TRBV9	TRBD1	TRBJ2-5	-	CASSVDRERRETQYF	TGTGCCAGCAGCGTTGACAGGGAACGAAGGGAGACCCAGTACTTC
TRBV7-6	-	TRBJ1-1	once	CASSRDSSSTEAFF	TGTGCCAGCAGCAGAGACTCCTCGAGCACTGAAGCTTTCTTT
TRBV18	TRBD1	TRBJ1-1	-	CASSQGQGHTEAFF	TGTGCCAGCTCCCAGGGACAGGGTCACACTGAAGCTTTCTTT
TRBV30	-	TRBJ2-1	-	CALNSGDRNEQFF	TGTGCCTTGAATTCGGGGGATAGAAATGAGCAGTTCTTC